A single sample is the source of the 6 T cell receptor beta chains below, sequenced in a study of blood T cell repertoires in COVID-19. Libraries were prepared by immunoSEQ multiplex PCR; TCRdb keeps only in-frame clonotypes and omits some of them. The repertoire has roughly 86,000 clones, roughly 89% of them found once; the top ten carry under 2.5%. The specimen was peripheral blood. Source of these receptors: a woman aged 50 to 60 in a cohort sampled during active COVID-19.

The chain uses TRBV10-3 and TRBJ2-7; 7 nucleotides agree with TRBD1. Germline trimming cut 7 bases from V and 5 bases from J; bases unmatched to any gene: 14. Germline V gene lookup returns CDR1 ENHRY and CDR2 SYGVKD. The CDR3 totals 15 residues. This chain's CDR3 is CAIMRFSGGRDEQYF. The CDR3 DNA sequence: TGTGCCATCATGAGGTTCTCAGGGGGTCGGGACGAGCAGTACTTC.

The rearrangement joins TRBV7-2 to TRBJ2-5; 9 nucleotides match TRBD2. Germline CDR1 is SGHTA and CDR2 is FQGNSA. The ends lost 0 bases at V and 5 bases at J; junction bases unmatched: 7. The CDR3 is made up of 16 amino acids. As DNA, the CDR3 is TGTGCCAGCAGCTTAGCGCGGGGGGGAGTGGGCGAGACCCAGTACTTC. As protein: CASSLARGGVGETQYF.

This chain uses TRBV25-1 with TRBJ2-2; no clear D. This CDR3 region has 12 residues. Germline V lookup: CDR1 MGHDK, CDR2 SYGVNS. Trimming cost V 2 bases and J 5 bases, with 3 bases left between them. CDR3 DNA sequence: TGTGCCAGCAGTGAACAGACCGGGGAGCTGTTTTTT. Protein product: CASSEQTGELFF.

The chain employs TRBV5-4 and TRBJ2-7, with 9 positions matching TRBD1. Germline values: CDR1 SGHNT, CDR2 YYREEE (reference sequence). The CDR3 is 14 amino acids. V was clipped by 4 bases and J by 6 bases; unmatched bases: 8. The CDR3 DNA reads TGTGCCAGCAGCACGGTGACAGGGGGGCGCGAGCAGTACTTC. It encodes CASSTVTGGREQYF. Full variable domain (outside the CDR3, taken from reference TRBV5-4 and TRBJ2-7): ETGVTQSPTHLIKTRGQQVTLRCSSQSGHNTVSWYQQALGQGPQFIFQYYREEENGRGNFPPRFSGLQFPNYSSELNVNALELDDSALYLCASSTVTGGREQYFGPGTRLTVT.

The chain employs TRBV5-4 and TRBJ2-5, with 9 bases that match TRBD2. V lost 2 bases to trimming and J lost 1 base; unmatched junction nucleotides: 0. The CDR3 sequence is 14 residues long. The V gene's germline CDR1 is SGHNT and CDR2 YYREEE (reference sequence). CDR3 sequence: CASSFSGGQETQYF. CDR3 DNA: TGTGCCAGCAGCTTTAGCGGGGGCCAAGAGACCCAGTACTTC.

This chain uses TRBV24-1 with TRBJ2-1; 8 nucleotides line up with TRBD2. The ends lost 4 bases at V and 6 bases at J; junction bases unmatched: 4. The CDR3 is made up of 14 amino acids. CDR1 and CDR2 from the germline V gene are KGHDR and SFDVKD. CDR3: CATSEASGSNEQFF. CDR3 bases: TGTGCCACCAGTGAGGCTAGCGGGTCCAATGAGCAGTTCTTC.